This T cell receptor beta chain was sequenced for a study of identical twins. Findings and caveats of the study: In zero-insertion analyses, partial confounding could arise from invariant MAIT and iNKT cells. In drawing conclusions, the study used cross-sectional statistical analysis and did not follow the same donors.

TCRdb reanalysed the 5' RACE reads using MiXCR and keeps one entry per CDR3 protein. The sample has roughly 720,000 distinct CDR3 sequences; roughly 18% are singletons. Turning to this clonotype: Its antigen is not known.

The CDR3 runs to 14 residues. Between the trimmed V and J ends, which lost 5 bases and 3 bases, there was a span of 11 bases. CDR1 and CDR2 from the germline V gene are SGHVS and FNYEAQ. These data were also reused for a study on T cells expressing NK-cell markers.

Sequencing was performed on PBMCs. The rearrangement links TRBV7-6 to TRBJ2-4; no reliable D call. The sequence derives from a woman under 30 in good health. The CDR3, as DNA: TGTGCCAGCAGCGAACGGTTTGGCAAAAACATTCAGTACTTC. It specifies CASSERFGKNIQYF.